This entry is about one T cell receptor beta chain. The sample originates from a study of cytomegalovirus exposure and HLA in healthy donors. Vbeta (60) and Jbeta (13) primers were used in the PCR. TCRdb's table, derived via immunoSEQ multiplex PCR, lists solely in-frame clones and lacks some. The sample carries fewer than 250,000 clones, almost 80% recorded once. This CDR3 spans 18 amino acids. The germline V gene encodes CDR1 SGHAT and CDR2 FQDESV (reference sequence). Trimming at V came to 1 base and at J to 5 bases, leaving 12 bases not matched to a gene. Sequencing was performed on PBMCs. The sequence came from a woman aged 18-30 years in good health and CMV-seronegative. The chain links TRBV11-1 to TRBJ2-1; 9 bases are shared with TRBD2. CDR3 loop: CASSLVGREGLGNNEQFF. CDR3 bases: TGTGCCAGCAGCTTAGTAGGGCGGGAGGGCCTAGGAAACAATGAGCAGTTCTTC.